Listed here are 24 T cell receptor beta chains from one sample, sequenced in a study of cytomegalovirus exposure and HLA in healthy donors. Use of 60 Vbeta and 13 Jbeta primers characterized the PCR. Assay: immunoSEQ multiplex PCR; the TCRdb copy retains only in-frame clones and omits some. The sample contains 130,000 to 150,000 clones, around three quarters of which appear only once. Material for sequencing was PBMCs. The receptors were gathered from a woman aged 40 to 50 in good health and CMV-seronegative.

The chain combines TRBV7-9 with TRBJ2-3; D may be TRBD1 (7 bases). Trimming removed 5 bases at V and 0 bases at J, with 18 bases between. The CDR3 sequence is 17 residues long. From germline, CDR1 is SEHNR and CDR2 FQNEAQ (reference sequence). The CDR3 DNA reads TGTGCCAGCAGCCCAATGAAGGGGGCGGGAAGCACAGATACGCAGTATTTT. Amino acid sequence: CASSPMKGAGSTDTQYF.

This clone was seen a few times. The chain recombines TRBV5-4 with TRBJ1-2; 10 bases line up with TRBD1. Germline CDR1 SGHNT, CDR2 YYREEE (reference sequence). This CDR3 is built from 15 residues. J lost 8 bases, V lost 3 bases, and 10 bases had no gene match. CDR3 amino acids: CASSYGGTGVRGYTF. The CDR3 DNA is TGTGCCAGCAGCTACGGAGGGACAGGGGTGCGAGGCTACACCTTC. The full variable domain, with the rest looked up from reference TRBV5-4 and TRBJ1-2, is ETGVTQSPTHLIKTRGQQVTLRCSSQSGHNTVSWYQQALGQGPQFIFQYYREEENGRGNFPPRFSGLQFPNYSSELNVNALELDDSALYLCASSYGGTGVRGYTFGSGTRLTVV.

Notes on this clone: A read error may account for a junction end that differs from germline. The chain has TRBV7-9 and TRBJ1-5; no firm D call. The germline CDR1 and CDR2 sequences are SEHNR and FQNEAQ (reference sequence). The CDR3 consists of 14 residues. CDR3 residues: CSSSPVQLNQPQHF. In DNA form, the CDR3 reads TGTTCCAGCAGCCCGGTACAGCTAAATCAGCCCCAGCATTTT.

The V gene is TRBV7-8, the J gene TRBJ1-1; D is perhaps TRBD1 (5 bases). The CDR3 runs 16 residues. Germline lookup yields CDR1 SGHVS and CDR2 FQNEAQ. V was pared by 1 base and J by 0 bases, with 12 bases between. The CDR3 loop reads CASSLVRQYMNTEAFF. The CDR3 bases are TGTGCCAGCAGCTTAGTGCGACAGTACATGAACACTGAAGCTTTCTTT.

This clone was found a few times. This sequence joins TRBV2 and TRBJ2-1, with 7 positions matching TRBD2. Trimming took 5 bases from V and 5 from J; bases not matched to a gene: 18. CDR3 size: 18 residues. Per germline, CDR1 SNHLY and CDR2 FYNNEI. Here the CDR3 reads CASSSYLDTGGTHNEQFF. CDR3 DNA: TGTGCCAGCAGTTCCTACCTGGATACCGGGGGGACCCACAATGAGCAGTTCTTC.

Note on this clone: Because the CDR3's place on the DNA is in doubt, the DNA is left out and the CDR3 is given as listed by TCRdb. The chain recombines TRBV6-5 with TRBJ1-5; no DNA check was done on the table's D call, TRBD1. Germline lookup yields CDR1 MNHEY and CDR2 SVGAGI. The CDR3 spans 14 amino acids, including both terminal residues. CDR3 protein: CASSWGQGSRHAVF.

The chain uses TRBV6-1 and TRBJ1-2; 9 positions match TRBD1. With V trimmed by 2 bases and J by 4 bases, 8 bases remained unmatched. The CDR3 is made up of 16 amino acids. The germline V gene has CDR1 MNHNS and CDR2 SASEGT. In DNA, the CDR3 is TGTGCCAGCAGTGAAAGCGCGGGGACAGGGAGCTATGGCTACACCTTC. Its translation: CASSESAGTGSYGYTF.

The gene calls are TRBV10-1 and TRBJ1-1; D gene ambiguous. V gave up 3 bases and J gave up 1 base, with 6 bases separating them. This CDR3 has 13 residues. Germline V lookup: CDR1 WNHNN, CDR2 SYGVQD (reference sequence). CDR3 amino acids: CASSDQWNTEAFF. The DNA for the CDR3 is TGCGCCAGCAGTGATCAATGGAACACTGAAGCTTTCTTT.

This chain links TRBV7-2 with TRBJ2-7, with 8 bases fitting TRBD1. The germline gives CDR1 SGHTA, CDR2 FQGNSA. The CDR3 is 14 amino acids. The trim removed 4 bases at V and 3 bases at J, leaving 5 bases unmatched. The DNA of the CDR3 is TGTGCCAGCAGCTGGCTTGGGACAGGCTACGAGCAGTACTTC. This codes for CASSWLGTGYEQYF.

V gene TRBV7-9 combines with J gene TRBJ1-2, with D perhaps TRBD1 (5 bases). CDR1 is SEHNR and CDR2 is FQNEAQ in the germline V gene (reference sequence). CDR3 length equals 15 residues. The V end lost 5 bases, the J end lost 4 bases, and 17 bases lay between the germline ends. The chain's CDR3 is CASSLSRGGGYGYTF. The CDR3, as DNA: TGTGCCAGCAGCCTAAGTCGGGGGGGTGGCTATGGCTACACCTTC.

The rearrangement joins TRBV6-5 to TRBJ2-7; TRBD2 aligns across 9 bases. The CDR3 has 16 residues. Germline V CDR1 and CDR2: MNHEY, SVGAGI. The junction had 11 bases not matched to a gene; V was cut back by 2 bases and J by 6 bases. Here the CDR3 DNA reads TGTGCCAGCAGTTACGGGGGGGCGGGGGGGGGTGGCGAGCAGTACTTC. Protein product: CASSYGGAGGGGEQYF.

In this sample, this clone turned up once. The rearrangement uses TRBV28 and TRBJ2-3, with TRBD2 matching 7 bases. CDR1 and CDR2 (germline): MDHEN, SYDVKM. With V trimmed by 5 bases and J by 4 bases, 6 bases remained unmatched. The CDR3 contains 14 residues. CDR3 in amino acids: CASSAGGSADTQYF. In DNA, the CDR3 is TGTGCCAGCAGTGCGGGCGGGAGTGCAGATACGCAGTATTTT.

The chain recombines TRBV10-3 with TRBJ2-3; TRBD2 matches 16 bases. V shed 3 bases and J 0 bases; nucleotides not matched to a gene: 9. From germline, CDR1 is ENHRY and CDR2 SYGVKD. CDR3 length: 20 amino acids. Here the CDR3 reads CAISDWTGTSGRGSTDTQYF. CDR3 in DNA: TGTGCCATCAGTGATTGGACCGGGACTAGCGGGAGGGGAAGCACAGATACGCAGTATTTT.

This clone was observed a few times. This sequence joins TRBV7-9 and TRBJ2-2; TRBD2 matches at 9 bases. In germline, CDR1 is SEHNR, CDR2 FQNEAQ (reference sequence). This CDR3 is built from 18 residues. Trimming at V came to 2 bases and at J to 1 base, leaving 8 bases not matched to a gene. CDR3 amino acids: CASSLHPSGVRNTGELFF. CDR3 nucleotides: TGTGCCAGCAGCTTACATCCTAGCGGGGTTCGGAACACCGGGGAGCTGTTTTTT.

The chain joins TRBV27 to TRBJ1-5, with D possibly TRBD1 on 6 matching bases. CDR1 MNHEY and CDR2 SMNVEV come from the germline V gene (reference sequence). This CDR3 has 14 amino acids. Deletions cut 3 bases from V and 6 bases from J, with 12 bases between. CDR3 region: CASSFGGPGQPQHF. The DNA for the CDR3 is TGTGCCAGCAGTTTCGGGGGGCCGGGTCAGCCCCAGCATTTT.

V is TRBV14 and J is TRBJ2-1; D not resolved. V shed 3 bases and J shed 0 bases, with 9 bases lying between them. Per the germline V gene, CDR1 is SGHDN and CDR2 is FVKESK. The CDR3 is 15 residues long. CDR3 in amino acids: CASSQGLNSYNEQFF. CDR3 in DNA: TGTGCCAGCAGCCAGGGCCTAAACTCCTACAATGAGCAGTTCTTC.

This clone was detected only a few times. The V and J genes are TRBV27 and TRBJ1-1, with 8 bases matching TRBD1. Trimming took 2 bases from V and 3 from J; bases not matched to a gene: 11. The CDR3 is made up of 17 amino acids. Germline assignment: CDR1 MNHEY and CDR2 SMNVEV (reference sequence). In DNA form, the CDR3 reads TGTGCCAGCAGTTTAATAGCCAGGGGGCGCGGAGACACTGAAGCTTTCTTT. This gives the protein CASSLIARGRGDTEAFF.

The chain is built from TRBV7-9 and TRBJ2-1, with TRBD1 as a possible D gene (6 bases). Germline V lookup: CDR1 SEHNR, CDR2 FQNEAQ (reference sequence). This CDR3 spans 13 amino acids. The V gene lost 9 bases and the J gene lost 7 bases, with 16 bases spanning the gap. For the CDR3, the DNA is TGTGCCAGGGAGGTCACAGGGATAAATGAGCAGTTCTTC. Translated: CAREVTGINEQFF.

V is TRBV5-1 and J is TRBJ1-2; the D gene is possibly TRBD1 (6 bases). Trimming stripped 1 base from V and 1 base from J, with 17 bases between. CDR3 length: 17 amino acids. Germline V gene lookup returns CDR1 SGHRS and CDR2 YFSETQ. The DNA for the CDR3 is TGCGCCAGCAGCTTGTCGTCCCGACAGGCCTTTAACTATGGCTACACCTTC. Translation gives CASSLSSRQAFNYGYTF.

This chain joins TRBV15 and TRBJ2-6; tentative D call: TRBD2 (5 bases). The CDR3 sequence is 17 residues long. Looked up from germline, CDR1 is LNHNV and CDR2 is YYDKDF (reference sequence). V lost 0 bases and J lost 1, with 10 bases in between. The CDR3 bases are TGTGCCACCAGCAGAGAGGGTGAGGGATCTGGGGCCAACGTCCTGACTTTC. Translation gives CATSREGEGSGANVLTF.

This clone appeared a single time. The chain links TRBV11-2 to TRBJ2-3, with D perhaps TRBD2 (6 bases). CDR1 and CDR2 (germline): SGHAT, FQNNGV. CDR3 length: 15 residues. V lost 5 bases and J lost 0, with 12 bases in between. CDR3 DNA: TGTGCCAGCAGCCTGTGGCTAGCGAGCACAGATACGCAGTATTTT. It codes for CASSLWLASTDTQYF.

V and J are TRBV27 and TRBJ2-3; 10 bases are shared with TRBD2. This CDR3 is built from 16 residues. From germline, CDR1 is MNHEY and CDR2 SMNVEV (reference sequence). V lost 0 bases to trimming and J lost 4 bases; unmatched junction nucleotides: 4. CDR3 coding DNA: TGTGCCAGCAGTTTATCTCCTAGCGGGAGCGCAGATACGCAGTATTTT. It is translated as CASSLSPSGSADTQYF.

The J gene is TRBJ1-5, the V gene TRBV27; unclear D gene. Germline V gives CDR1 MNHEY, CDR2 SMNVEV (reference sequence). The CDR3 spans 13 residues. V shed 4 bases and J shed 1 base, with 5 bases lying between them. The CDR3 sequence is CASSSLSNQPQHF. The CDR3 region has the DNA TGTGCCAGCAGTTCGTTGAGCAATCAGCCCCAGCATTTT.

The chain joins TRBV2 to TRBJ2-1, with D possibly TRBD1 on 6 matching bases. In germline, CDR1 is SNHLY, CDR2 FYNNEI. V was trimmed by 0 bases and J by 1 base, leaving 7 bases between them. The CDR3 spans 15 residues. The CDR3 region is CASSEARGSYNEQFF. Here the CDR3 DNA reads TGTGCCAGCAGTGAAGCCAGGGGTTCCTACAATGAGCAGTTCTTC. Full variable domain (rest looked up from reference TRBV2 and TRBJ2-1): EPEVTQTPSHQVTQMGQEVILRCVPISNHLYFYWYRQILGQKVEFLVSFYNNEISEKSEIFDDQFSVERPDGSNFTLKIRSTKLEDSAMYFCASSEARGSYNEQFFGPGTRLTVL.